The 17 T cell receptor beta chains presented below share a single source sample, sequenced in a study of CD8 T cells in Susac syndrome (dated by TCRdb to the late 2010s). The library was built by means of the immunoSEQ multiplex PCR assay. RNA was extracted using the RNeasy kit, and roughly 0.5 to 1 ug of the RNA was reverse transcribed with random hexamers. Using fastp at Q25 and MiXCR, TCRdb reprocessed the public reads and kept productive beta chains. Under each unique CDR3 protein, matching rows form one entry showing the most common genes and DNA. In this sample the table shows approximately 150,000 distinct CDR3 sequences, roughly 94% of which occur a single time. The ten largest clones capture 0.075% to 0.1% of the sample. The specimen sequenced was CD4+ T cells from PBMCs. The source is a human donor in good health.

CDR3 nucleotides: TGTGCCAGCAGCCAAGATGTATACGAGCAGTACTTC. Translation: CASSQDVYEQYF. This rearrangement joins TRBV3-1 to TRBJ2-7; no definite D call. The CDR3 has 12 residues. Germline CDR1 and CDR2: LGHDT and YNNKEL (reference sequence). V lost 0 bases and J lost 4, with 4 bases in between.

The CDR3 DNA is TGCGCCAGCAGCCCCTCTGATGTCTATGGCTACACCTTC. This gives the protein CASSPSDVYGYTF. This rearrangement joins TRBV5-1 to TRBJ1-2; D not resolved. Looked up from germline, CDR1 is SGHRS and CDR2 is YFSETQ. V was shortened by 4 bases and J by 4 bases, with 11 bases between the two germline ends. The CDR3 has 13 residues.

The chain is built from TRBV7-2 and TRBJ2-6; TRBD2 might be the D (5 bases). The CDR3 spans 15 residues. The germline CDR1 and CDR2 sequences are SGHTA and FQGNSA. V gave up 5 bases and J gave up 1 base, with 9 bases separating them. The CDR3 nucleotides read TGTGCCAGCAGCAAGCCGGGATCTGGGGCCAACGTCCTGACTTTC. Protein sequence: CASSKPGSGANVLTF. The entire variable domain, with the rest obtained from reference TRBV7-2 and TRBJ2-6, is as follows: GAGVSQSPSNKVTEKGKDVELRCDPISGHTALYWYRQSLGQGLEFLIYFQGNSAPDKSGLPSDRFSAERTGGSVSTLTIQRTQQEDSAVYLCASSKPGSGANVLTFGAGSRLTVL.

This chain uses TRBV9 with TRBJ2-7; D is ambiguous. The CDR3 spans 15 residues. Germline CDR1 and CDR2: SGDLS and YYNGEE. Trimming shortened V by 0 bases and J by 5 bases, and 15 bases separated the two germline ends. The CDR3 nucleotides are TGTGCCAGCAGCGTAGGACCGGGTCAGGAACACGAGCAGTACTTC. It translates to CASSVGPGQEHEQYF.

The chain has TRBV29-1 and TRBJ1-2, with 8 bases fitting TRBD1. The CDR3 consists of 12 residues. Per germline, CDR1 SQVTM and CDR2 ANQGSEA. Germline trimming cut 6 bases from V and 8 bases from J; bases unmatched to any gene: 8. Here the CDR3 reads CSVDLRQGGYTF. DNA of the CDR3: TGCAGCGTAGACCTTCGACAGGGGGGCTACACCTTC. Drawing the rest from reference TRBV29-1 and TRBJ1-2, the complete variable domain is SAVISQKPSRDICQRGTSLTIQCQVDSQVTMMFWYRQQPGQSLTLIATANQGSEATYESGFVIDKFPISRPNLTFSTLTVSNMSPEDSSIYLCSVDLRQGGYTFGSGTRLTVV.

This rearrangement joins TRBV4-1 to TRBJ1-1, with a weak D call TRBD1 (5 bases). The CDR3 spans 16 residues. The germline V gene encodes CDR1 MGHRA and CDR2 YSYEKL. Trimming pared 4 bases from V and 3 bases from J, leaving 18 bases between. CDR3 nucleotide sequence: TGCGCCAGCAGCCGAGACGGGGCAGGGAAGGACACTGAAGCTTTCTTT. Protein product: CASSRDGAGKDTEAFF.

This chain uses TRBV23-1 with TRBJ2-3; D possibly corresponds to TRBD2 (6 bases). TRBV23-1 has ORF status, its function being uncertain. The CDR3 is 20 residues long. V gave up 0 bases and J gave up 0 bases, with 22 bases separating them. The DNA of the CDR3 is TGCGCCAGCAGTCAATCCCACCGTCAGCTGGGACTGACTAGCACAGATACGCAGTATTTT. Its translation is CASSQSHRQLGLTSTDTQYF.

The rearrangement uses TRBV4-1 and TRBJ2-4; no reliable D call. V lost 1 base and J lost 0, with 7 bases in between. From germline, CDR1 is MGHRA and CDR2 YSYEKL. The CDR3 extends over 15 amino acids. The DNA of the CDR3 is TGCGCCAGCAGCCAAGTTGGCCTAGCCAAAAACATTCAGTACTTC. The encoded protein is CASSQVGLAKNIQYF.

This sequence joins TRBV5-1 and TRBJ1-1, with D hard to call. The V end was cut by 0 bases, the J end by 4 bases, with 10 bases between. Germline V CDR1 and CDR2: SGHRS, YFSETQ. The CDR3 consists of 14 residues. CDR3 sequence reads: CASSLASQSTEAFF. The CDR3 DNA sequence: TGCGCCAGCAGCTTGGCCTCTCAAAGCACTGAAGCTTTCTTT.

CDR3 sequence reads: CASSQSQGYEQYF. The CDR3 DNA is TGTGCCAGCAGCCAGTCTCAGGGATACGAGCAGTACTTC. This chain connects TRBV7-6 to TRBJ2-7, with a tentative D call TRBD1 (5 bases). V was pared by 5 bases and J by 4 bases, with 12 bases between. The germline V gene encodes CDR1 SGHVS and CDR2 FNYEAQ. The CDR3 loop spans 13 amino acids.

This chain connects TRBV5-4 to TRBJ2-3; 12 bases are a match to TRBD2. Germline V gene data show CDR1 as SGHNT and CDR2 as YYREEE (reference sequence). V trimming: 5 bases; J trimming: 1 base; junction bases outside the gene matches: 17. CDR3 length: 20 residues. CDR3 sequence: CASSSPRGTSGRWGTDTQYF. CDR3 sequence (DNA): TGTGCCAGCAGTTCACCGAGGGGAACTAGCGGGAGGTGGGGCACAGATACGCAGTATTTT.

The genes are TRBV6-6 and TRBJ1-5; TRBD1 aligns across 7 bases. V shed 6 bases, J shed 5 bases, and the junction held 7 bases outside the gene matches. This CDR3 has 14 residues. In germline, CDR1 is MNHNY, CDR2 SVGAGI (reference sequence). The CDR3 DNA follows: TGTGCCAGCAGCGAACAGGGGATGCATCAGCCCCAGCATTTT. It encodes CASSEQGMHQPQHF.

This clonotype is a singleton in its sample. In nucleotides, the CDR3 is TGTGCCAGCAGCTCACTTCAGGGAGGGAGGGCCCGGGGAGCAAGGAAGCAGTACTTC. This sequence encodes CASSSLQGGRARGARKQYF. The rearrangement joins TRBV11-2 to TRBJ2-7; 7 positions agree with TRBD2. V lost 4 bases and J lost 8; bases outside the gene matches: 26. Germline lookup yields CDR1 SGHAT and CDR2 FQNNGV. CDR3 length: 19 residues. Filled out from reference TRBV11-2 and TRBJ2-7, the complete variable domain reads EAGVAQSPRYKIIEKRQSVAFWCNPISGHATLYWYQQILGQGPKLLIQFQNNGVVDDSQLPKDRFSAERLKGVDSTLKIQPAKLEDSAVYLCASSSLQGGRARGARKQYFGPGTRLTVT.

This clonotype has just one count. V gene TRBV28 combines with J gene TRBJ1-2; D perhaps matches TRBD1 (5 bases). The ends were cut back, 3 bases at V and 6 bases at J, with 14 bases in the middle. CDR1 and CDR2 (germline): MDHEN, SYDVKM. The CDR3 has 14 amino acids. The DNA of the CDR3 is TGTGCCAGCAGTTTCCTAATGGGAGGGGATGGCTACACCTTC. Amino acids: CASSFLMGGDGYTF.

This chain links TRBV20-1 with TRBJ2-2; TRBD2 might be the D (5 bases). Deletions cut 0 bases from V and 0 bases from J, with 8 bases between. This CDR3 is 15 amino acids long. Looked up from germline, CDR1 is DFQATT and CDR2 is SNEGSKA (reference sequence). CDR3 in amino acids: CSAREPGTNTGELFF. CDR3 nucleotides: TGCAGTGCTAGAGAGCCGGGAACGAACACCGGGGAGCTGTTTTTT.

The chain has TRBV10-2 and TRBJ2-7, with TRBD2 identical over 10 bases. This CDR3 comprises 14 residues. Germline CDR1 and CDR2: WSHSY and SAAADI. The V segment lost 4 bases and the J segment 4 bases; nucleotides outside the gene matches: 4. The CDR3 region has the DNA TGCGCCAGCAGTGTACTAGCGGGATTGTACGAGCAGTACTTC. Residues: CASSVLAGLYEQYF.

The CDR3 loop is CATSGTRNQPQHF. The CDR3 coding sequence is TGTGCCACTTCAGGTACACGAAATCAGCCCCAGCATTTT. The V and J genes are TRBV19 and TRBJ1-5; no reliable D call. Trimming took off 10 bases at V and 4 bases at J, with 14 bases between the two ends. CDR1 is LNHDA, CDR2 SQIVND, per germline (reference sequence). This CDR3 is built from 13 residues.